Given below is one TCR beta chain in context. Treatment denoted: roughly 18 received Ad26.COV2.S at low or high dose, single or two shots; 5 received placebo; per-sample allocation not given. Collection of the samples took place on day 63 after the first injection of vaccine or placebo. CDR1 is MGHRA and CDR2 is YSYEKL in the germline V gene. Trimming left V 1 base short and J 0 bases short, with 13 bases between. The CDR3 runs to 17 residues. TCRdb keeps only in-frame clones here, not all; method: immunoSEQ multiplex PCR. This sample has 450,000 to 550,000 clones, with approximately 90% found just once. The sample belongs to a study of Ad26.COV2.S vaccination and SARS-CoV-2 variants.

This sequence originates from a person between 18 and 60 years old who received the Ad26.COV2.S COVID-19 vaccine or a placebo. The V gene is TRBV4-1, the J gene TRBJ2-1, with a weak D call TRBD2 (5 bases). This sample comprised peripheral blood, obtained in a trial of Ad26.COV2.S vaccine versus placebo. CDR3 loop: CASSQGPSLSSYNEQFF. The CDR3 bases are TGCGCCAGCAGCCAAGGTCCTAGCCTTAGCTCCTACAATGAGCAGTTCTTC.